This TCR beta chain was captured in a study of metastatic and nonmetastatic thyroid tumors. Study as a whole: Malignant and benign thyroid patients had repertoires compared in peripheral blood and tumor or nodule tissue.

This clone has more than one count but fewer than ten. The antigen remains undetermined. General study results and limits: As reported, TCR beta diversity in blood and tumor was significantly higher in malignant thyroid tumors than in benign nodules.

Not a single patient had been given any form of treatment at any point before undergoing thyroid surgery. The CDR3 covers 12 residues. The germline CDR1 and CDR2 sequences are MNHEY and SMNVEV (reference sequence). Using MiXCR, TCRdb re-called clones from the PCR reads. In the table there are roughly 40,000 clones, 17% of which are singletons. The chain uses TRBV27 and TRBJ2-5; D possibly corresponds to TRBD2 (6 bases). The TCR sequence derives from a male donor with papillary thyroid cancer or a benign thyroid nodule (not recorded which). Some clones in this sample may be carry-over from other donors' samples. The source material was blood. This CDR3 reads CGSGVRGGTQYF. The CDR3 bases are TGTGGTAGCGGAGTCCGGGGCGGGACCCAGTACTTC.